This record concerns one TCR beta chain sequence. This sample stems from a study of blood T cell repertoires in COVID-19. At the level of the study: Acute-phase and convalescent COVID-19 samples originated in the United States, Italy and Spain. PBMCs, B-cell-depleted T cells, or T cells provided the cDNA or gDNA that made up the material.

Source study methods: How many nucleated cells were present was estimated from reference gene primer amplification. The assay was immunoSEQ multiplex PCR, and TCRdb's table has in-frame clones only and misses some. The DNA gave D and trimming, while V, J and clone size come from that table. This table holds approximately 200,000 clones, 80% to 90% found once. The germline V gene has CDR1 SGHTA and CDR2 FQGNSA. CDR3 size: 12 residues. Trimming removed 4 bases from V and 9 bases from J; junction bases left unmatched: 3. Sequencing was performed on peripheral blood. The source of this sequence is a man between 65 and 85 years old with active or convalescent COVID-19. The chain joins TRBV7-2 to TRBJ2-1; 7 bases map to TRBD1. For the CDR3, the DNA is TGTGCCAGCAGCTCGACAGGGTTTGAGCAGTTCTTC. Its translation: CASSSTGFEQFF.